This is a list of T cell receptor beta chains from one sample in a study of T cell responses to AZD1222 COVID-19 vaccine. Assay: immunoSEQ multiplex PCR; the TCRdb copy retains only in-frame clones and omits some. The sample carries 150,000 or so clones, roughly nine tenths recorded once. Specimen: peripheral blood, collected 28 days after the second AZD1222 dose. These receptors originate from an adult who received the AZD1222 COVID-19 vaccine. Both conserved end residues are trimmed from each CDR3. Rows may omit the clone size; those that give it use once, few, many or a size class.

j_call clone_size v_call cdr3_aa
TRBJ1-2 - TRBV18 ASSPTGQDNYGYT
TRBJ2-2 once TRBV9 ASSVGLAGLAGELF
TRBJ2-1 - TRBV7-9 ASSPRDRANEQF
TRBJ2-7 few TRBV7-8 ASSLTSGRGPYEQY
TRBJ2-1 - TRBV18 ASSPQGNEQF
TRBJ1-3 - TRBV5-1 ASSPGGGNTIY
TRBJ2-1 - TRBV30 AWGSTSGSFYEQF
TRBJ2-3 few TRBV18 ASSPLPRRSTDTQY
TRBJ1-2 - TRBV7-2 ASSLQGGTVGYT
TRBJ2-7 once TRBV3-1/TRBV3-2 ASSRGQGAIPSYEQY
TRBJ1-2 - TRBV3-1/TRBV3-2 ASSPSGGAYGYT
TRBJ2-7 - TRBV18 ASSPSSGRAQYEQY
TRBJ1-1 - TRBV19 ASSISGGLAF
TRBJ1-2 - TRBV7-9 ASSLKNRVNGYT
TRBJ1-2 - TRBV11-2 ASSVPGGGPYGYT
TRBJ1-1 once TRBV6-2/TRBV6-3 ASSWGLLTTEAF
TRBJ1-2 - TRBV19 AKVWRRNYGYT
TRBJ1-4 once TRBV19 ASQVYGATNEKLF
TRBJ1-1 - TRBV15 ATSRDTAEAF
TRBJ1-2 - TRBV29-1 SVGGTGSYGYT
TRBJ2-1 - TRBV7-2 ASSLALSSTHEQF
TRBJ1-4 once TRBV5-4 ASSLDRGDEKLF
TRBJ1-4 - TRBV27 ASSPGTGFATNEKLF
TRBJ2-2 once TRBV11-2 ASSSYRGDTGELF
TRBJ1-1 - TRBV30 AWTPSGLNTEAF
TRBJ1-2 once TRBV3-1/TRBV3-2 ASSQARTGEGRGYT
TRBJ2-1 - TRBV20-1 SASGDSGGYNEQF
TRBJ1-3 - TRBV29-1 SVAAVRNTIY
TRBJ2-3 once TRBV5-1 ASSLHGGLAGGIGNTDTQY
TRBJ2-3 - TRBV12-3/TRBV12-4 ASSRFVTDTQY
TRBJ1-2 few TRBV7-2 ASSSTLYSNYGYT
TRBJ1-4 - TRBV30 AWSIPNEKLF
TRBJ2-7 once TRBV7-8 ASSLGGGGIEQY
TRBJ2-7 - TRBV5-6 ASSLGQGGYEQY
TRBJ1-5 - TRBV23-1 ARGRLDSNQPQH
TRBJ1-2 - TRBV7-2 ASSFGEGKVYGYT
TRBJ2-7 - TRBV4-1 ASSLLSKTGFREQY
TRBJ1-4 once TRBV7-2 ASSASQGGNEKLF
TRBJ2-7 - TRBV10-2 ASSGLAGVYEQY
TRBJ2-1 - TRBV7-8 ASSTRLAGFNEQF
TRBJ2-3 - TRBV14 ASSPRQGGMGDTQY
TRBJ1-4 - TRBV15 ATSPRQGFNEKLF
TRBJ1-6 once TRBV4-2 ASSQGDSRVALH
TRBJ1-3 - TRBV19 ASSIEVIRSGNTIY
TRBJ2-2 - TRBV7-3 ASSLTSDTGELF
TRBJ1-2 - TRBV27 ASSLLSGQYYGYT
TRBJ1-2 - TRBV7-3 ASSKRDPGTGVRGYT